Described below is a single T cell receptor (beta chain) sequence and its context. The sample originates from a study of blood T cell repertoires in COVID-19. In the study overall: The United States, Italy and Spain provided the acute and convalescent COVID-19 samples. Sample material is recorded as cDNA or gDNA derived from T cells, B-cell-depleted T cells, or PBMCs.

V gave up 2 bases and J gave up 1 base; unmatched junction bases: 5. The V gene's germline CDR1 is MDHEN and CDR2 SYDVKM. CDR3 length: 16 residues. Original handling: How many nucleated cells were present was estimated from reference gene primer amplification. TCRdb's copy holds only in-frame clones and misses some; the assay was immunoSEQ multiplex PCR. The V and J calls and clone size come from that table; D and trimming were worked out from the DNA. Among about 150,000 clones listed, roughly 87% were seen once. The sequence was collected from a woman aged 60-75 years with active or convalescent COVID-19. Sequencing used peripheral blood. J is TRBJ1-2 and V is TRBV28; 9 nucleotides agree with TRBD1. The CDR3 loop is CASSLTGTGSNYGYTF. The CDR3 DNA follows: TGTGCCAGCAGTTTAACCGGGACAGGGAGTAACTATGGCTACACCTTC.